The 25 T cell receptor beta chains reported below all come from one sample, sequenced in a study of identical twins. TCRdb processed the 5' RACE reads anew with MiXCR; each CDR3 protein has one entry. The sample contains about 340,000 distinct CDR3 sequences, more than 9% of which appear only once. These same records also appear under a second study, on yellow fever vaccine responses in identical twins.

Sequenced input: CD8+ T cells sorted from blood. All receptors come from a young woman in good health.

This clonotype appeared a few times. V gene TRBV27 combines with J gene TRBJ2-3; unclear D gene. V was pared by 3 bases and J by 5 bases, with 9 bases between. The CDR3 contains 13 residues. Germline V gives CDR1 MNHEY, CDR2 SMNVEV (reference sequence). The CDR3 loop reads CASSFPSRDTQYF. The CDR3 region has the DNA TGTGCCAGCAGTTTCCCGTCACGAGATACGCAGTATTTT.

This clonotype was recorded a few times. The V call is TRBV4-1, the J call TRBJ1-1, with unresolved D. With 2 bases removed from V and 4 bases from J, the gap between germline ends came to 11 bases. The CDR3 has 14 amino acids. CDR1 and CDR2 (germline): MGHRA, YSYEKL. This CDR3 is CASSQKTSGTEAFF. The CDR3 nucleotides read TGCGCCAGCAGCCAAAAGACTTCGGGCACTGAAGCTTTCTTT.

In its sample, this clonotype was seen a few times. This chain uses TRBV7-8 with TRBJ2-7; D remains unclear. This CDR3 is 11 amino acids long. Germline V CDR1 and CDR2: SGHVS, FQNEAQ. The ends were cut back, 5 bases at V and 4 bases at J, with 6 bases in the middle. DNA of the CDR3: TGTGCCAGCAGCGCCAAATACGAGCAGTACGTC. Amino acid sequence: CASSAKYEQYV.

The V and J genes are TRBV4-1 and TRBJ2-7; 10 bases align to TRBD1. V lost 3 bases and J lost 6; bases outside the gene matches: 8. Per germline, CDR1 MGHRA and CDR2 YSYEKL. The CDR3 totals 15 residues. CDR3 in amino acids: CASSHGQGGVGEQYV. The DNA for the CDR3 is TGCGCCAGCAGCCACGGACAGGGGGGAGTCGGCGAGCAGTACGTC.

This clonotype was seen only a few times. The rearrangement joins TRBV7-2 to TRBJ2-5, with 12 positions matching TRBD2. Germline-derived CDR1 and CDR2 are SGHTA and FQGNSA. V lost 5 bases to trimming and J lost 3 bases; unmatched junction nucleotides: 7. The CDR3 runs 16 residues. The DNA of the CDR3 is TGTGCCAGCAGCCCGAGGACTAGCGGGGCAAAAGAGACCCAGTACTTC. Encoded protein: CASSPRTSGAKETQYF.

The chain is built from TRBV14 and TRBJ2-7, with D possibly matching TRBD1 (7 bases). Germline V gene lookup returns CDR1 SGHDN and CDR2 FVKESK. V was shortened by 2 bases and J by 0 bases, with 11 bases between the two germline ends. CDR3 size: 15 residues. In nucleotides, the CDR3 is TGTGCCAGCAGCCAATTCAGGGGGGCCTCCTACGAGCAGTACTTC. This encodes CASSQFRGASYEQYF.

This clonotype was counted only a few times. The genes are TRBV2 and TRBJ2-1, with no clear D. The CDR3 is made up of 12 amino acids. The germline V gene has CDR1 SNHLY and CDR2 FYNNEI. Trimming pared 8 bases from V and 6 bases from J, leaving 11 bases between. The chain's CDR3 is CASVNGVNEQFF. DNA of the CDR3: TGTGCCAGCGTTAATGGGGTCAATGAGCAGTTCTTC.

There are a few counts of this clonotype. The V and J genes are TRBV7-8 and TRBJ2-7, with unresolved D. Germline CDR1 and CDR2: SGHVS and FQNEAQ. The V end lost 4 bases, the J end lost 3 bases, and 10 bases lay between the germline ends. The CDR3 extends over 13 amino acids. This CDR3 reads CASSWAPIYEQYF. The CDR3 DNA reads TGTGCCAGCAGCTGGGCTCCGATCTACGAGCAGTACTTC.

The table lists this clonotype with many counts. V is TRBV11-1 and J is TRBJ2-1; the D gene is possibly TRBD2 (6 bases). This CDR3 is 20 amino acids long. Germline CDR1 SGHAT, CDR2 FQDESV (reference sequence). The V gene lost 5 bases and the J gene lost 2 bases, with 28 bases spanning the gap. The CDR3 loop reads CASSPSLAHGPGVPYNEQFF. CDR3 sequence (DNA): TGTGCCAGCAGCCCCAGCTTAGCTCACGGTCCGGGAGTACCCTACAATGAGCAGTTCTTC.

A few counts support this clonotype. The chain combines TRBV21-1 with TRBJ2-7; TRBD1 is the table's D call, not checked against the DNA. TRBV21-1 is shown as a pseudogene. The CDR3 length is 16 residues. The CDR3: CASSKEGDRGPYEQYF. The CDR3 nucleotides are TGTGCCAGCAGCAAAGAGGGAGACAGGGGTCCCTACGAGCAGTACTTC.

This clonotype has more than one count but fewer than ten. The chain joins TRBV7-8 to TRBJ2-3; D is perhaps TRBD1 (6 bases). Trimming cost V 2 bases and J 2 bases, with 14 bases left between them. The germline V gene has CDR1 SGHVS and CDR2 FQNEAQ. There are 16 residues in the CDR3. The CDR3, as DNA: TGTGCCAGCAGCTTAAATTGGGGGCCAACCACAGATACGCAGTATTTT. The encoded protein is CASSLNWGPTTDTQYF.

This chain joins TRBV27 and TRBJ2-1; D gene uncertain. The CDR3 is 17 amino acids. CDR1 MNHEY and CDR2 SMNVEV come from the germline V gene (reference sequence). Trimming removed 2 bases from V and 5 bases from J, with 19 bases in between. CDR3 sequence: CASSLRLWQRSDNEQFF. CDR3 nucleotide sequence: TGTGCCAGCAGTTTACGACTTTGGCAGCGATCCGACAATGAGCAGTTCTTC.

The chain links TRBV7-9 to TRBJ2-1; 14 bases line up with TRBD2. Germline CDR1 SEHNR, CDR2 FQNEAQ (reference sequence). V was clipped by 4 bases and J by 7 bases; unmatched bases: 9. The CDR3 is 17 residues long. The CDR3, as DNA: TGTGCCAGCAGCTCTCCCCGACTAGCGGGGGGGCTTAATGAGCAGTTCTTC. As protein: CASSSPRLAGGLNEQFF.

In this sample, this clonotype turned up many times. V gene TRBV27 combines with J gene TRBJ1-1; D gene uncertain. Trimming stripped 6 bases from V and 4 bases from J, with 15 bases between. The CDR3 contains 14 residues. Germline values: CDR1 MNHEY, CDR2 SMNVEV (reference sequence). CDR3 protein: CASSPNPGVTEAFF. In DNA form, the CDR3 reads TGTGCCAGCAGCCCCAACCCGGGTGTCACTGAAGCTTTCTTT.

This clonotype was recorded many times. The chain combines TRBV27 with TRBJ1-5; weak D call: TRBD1 (5 bases). The germline V gene encodes CDR1 MNHEY and CDR2 SMNVEV (reference sequence). Trimming cost V 0 bases and J 4 bases, with 7 bases left between them. There are 14 residues in the CDR3. The CDR3 DNA reads TGTGCCAGCAGTTTATCGGCAGGGAATCAGCCCCAGCATTTT. Its translation: CASSLSAGNQPQHF.

This clonotype was counted between two and nine times. This rearrangement joins TRBV12-3 or TRBV12-4 to TRBJ2-5; D possibly uses TRBD1 or TRBD2 (7 bases each). Trimming left V 1 base short and J 3 bases short, with 15 bases between. The CDR3 has 16 residues. The CDR3 DNA sequence: TGTGCCAGCAGTTTAGGAGGGGGCGGGGGAGAAGAGACCCAGTACTTC. It is translated as CASSLGGGGGEETQYF.

The chain has TRBV10-3 and TRBJ2-5; 14 nucleotides agree with TRBD2. The CDR3 consists of 17 residues. Trimming cost V 0 bases and J 5 bases; bases outside gene matches: 5. Germline CDR1 is ENHRY and CDR2 is SYGVKD. This CDR3 reads CAISESGTSGSRETQYF. Here the CDR3 DNA reads TGTGCCATCAGTGAGTCGGGGACTAGCGGGAGTCGGGAGACCCAGTACTTC.

The rearrangement joins TRBV29-1 to TRBJ2-2, with D possibly matching TRBD2 (7 bases). The CDR3 is 16 amino acids. The germline CDR1 and CDR2 sequences are SQVTM and ANQGSEA. Between the trimmed V and J ends, which lost 1 base and 4 bases, there was a span of 16 bases. The CDR3 reads CSVEAPRGGTTGELFF. The CDR3, as DNA: TGCAGCGTTGAAGCCCCGCGCGGGGGCACCACCGGGGAGCTGTTTTTT.

Comment on this clonotype: The junction departs from the called germline gene at one end, perhaps through a read error. The chain links TRBV20-1 to TRBJ1-1; D unresolved. CDR3 length: 14 residues. The germline gives CDR1 DFQATT, CDR2 SNEGSKA (reference sequence). The CDR3 DNA reads as TGCAGTGCTCGAGAACTGGACTTTCGGACTGAAGCTTTCTTT. Translated: CSARELDFRTEAFF.

A few counts support this clonotype. The J gene is TRBJ2-7, the V gene TRBV5-6; D not certain. The CDR3 consists of 12 residues. V was clipped by 3 bases and J by 5 bases, with 9 bases between them. Germline lookup yields CDR1 SGHDT and CDR2 YYEEEE. The CDR3 protein is CASSSIGHEQYF. In nucleotides, the CDR3 is TGTGCCAGCAGCTCCATAGGCCACGAGCAGTACTTC.

The rearrangement joins TRBV20-1 to TRBJ2-7; D may correspond to TRBD1 or TRBD2 (5 bases each). Per germline, CDR1 DFQATT and CDR2 SNEGSKA (reference sequence). This CDR3 contains 15 residues. Trimming took 1 base from V and 2 from J, leaving 15 bases between them. The CDR3 is CSARAPQSGPYEQYV. The CDR3 bases are TGCAGTGCTAGAGCTCCCCAGTCGGGACCCTACGAGCAGTACGTC.

This clonotype was seen at least ten times. The J gene is TRBJ1-5, the V gene TRBV12-3 or TRBV12-4, with D perhaps TRBD1 (6 bases). This CDR3 contains 13 residues. V lost 3 bases and J 5 bases, leaving 8 bases between the germline ends. The chain's CDR3 is CASSFRGDQPQHF. CDR3 nucleotide sequence: TGTGCCAGCAGTTTCAGGGGTGATCAGCCCCAGCATTTT.

This chain joins TRBV29-1 and TRBJ2-1; TRBD2 matches 9 bases. V was pared by 4 bases and J by 10 bases, with 14 bases of the junction left unmatched. The CDR3 extends over 15 amino acids. Looked up from germline, CDR1 is SQVTM and CDR2 is ANQGSEA. The CDR3 DNA reads TGCAGCGTTGGGGATGGCGGGAGGGAATTTGGGGAGCAGTTCTTC. It codes for CSVGDGGREFGEQFF.

In its sample, this clonotype was seen a few times. The V and J genes are TRBV5-4 and TRBJ2-1, with 8 bases matching TRBD2. Germline V gene data show CDR1 as SGHNT and CDR2 as YYREEE (reference sequence). CDR3 length: 14 residues. V was clipped by 4 bases and J by 5 bases; unmatched bases: 5. The chain's CDR3 is CASSRGGANNEQFF. DNA of the CDR3: TGTGCCAGCAGCCGGGGGGGAGCCAACAATGAGCAGTTCTTC.

The table lists this clonotype with a few counts. V usage is TRBV5-6 and J usage is TRBJ2-5; the D is unclear. The length of the CDR3 is 15 residues. Trimming took off 2 bases at V and 0 bases at J, with 11 bases between the two ends. Germline-derived CDR1 and CDR2 are SGHDT and YYEEEE. CDR3 nucleotide sequence: TGTGCCAGCAGCTTTGGTGGGCAGAACCAAGAGACCCAGTACTTC. Encoded protein: CASSFGGQNQETQYF.